A selection of T cell receptor beta chains follows, all from one sample in a study of cytomegalovirus exposure and HLA in healthy donors. The table came from immunoSEQ multiplex PCR; TCRdb's copy has only in-frame clones and leaves some out. The sample lists under 150,000 clones, roughly 88% occurring once. Input material: PBMCs. Receptors were obtained from a boy aged 5 to 17 in good health and CMV-seronegative. Both conserved end residues are part of each CDR3. Each record gives: V gene, D gene, J gene, clone size, CDR3 DNA, CDR3 protein. D genes are given only for firm matches. Clone size is given for some rows only: seen once, a few or many times, or a class if the clone is expanded.

v_call: TRBV15; d_call: TRBD1; j_call: TRBJ1-2; clone_size: NA; cdr3_nt: TGTGCCACCAGCAGAGACAAGGGGGCGGGTGGCTACACCTTC; cdr3_aa: CATSRDKGAGGYTF
v_call: TRBV2; d_call: NA; j_call: TRBJ2-1; clone_size: NA; cdr3_nt: TGTGCCAGCAAGGAAGCGGCCCTTTACAATGAGCAGTTCTTC; cdr3_aa: CASKEAALYNEQFF
v_call: TRBV5-6; d_call: NA; j_call: TRBJ1-6; clone_size: few; cdr3_nt: TGTGCCAGCAGCTTGGGGGCAGGGGTTTCCTCACCCCTCCACTTT; cdr3_aa: CASSLGAGVSSPLHF
v_call: TRBV4-3; d_call: NA; j_call: TRBJ1-3; clone_size: NA; cdr3_nt: TGCGCCAGCAGCCAAGATGTCTCCAGGGCCGGCGGAAACACCATATATTTT; cdr3_aa: CASSQDVSRAGGNTIYF
v_call: TRBV7-8; d_call: NA; j_call: TRBJ2-7; clone_size: once; cdr3_nt: TGTGCCAGCAGCTCCTCGGAGGCCTTCTCCTACGAGCAGTACTTC; cdr3_aa: CASSSSEAFSYEQYF
v_call: TRBV7-9; d_call: NA; j_call: TRBJ1-5; clone_size: NA; cdr3_nt: TGTGCCAGCAGCCCCGAAGGGGCCATTTCTCAGAATCAGCCCCAGCATTTT; cdr3_aa: CASSPEGAISQNQPQHF
v_call: TRBV7-6; d_call: NA; j_call: TRBJ1-4; clone_size: few; cdr3_nt: TGTGCCAGCAGCTTACTCAGGGAAGATGAAAAACTGTTTTTT; cdr3_aa: CASSLLREDEKLFF
v_call: TRBV7-8; d_call: NA; j_call: TRBJ2-7; clone_size: NA; cdr3_nt: TGTGCCAGCAGCTTAGGGAGAACAGGGAGCTCCTACGAGCAGTACTTC; cdr3_aa: CASSLGRTGSSYEQYF
v_call: TRBV6-5; d_call: TRBD1; j_call: TRBJ2-2; clone_size: NA; cdr3_nt: TGTGCCAGCAGACGGACAGGGGGACACACCGGGGAGCTGTTTTTT; cdr3_aa: CASRRTGGHTGELFF
v_call: TRBV7-3; d_call: NA; j_call: TRBJ2-2; clone_size: NA; cdr3_nt: TGTGCCAGCAGCTTAGGACAGAACACCGGGGAGCTGTTTTTT; cdr3_aa: CASSLGQNTGELFF
v_call: TRBV18; d_call: NA; j_call: TRBJ2-5; clone_size: NA; cdr3_nt: TGTGCCAGCTCACCAAAAGGGGCAGTCCAAGAGACCCAGTACTTC; cdr3_aa: CASSPKGAVQETQYF
v_call: TRBV25-1; d_call: NA; j_call: TRBJ2-5; clone_size: NA; cdr3_nt: TGTGCCAGCAAACCACAGGTCATATACTTC; cdr3_aa: CASKPQVIYF
v_call: TRBV6-5; d_call: NA; j_call: TRBJ2-1; clone_size: once; cdr3_nt: TGTGCCAGCAGTTTAAGGAGGGCCTTTGATGAGCAGTTCTTC; cdr3_aa: CASSLRRAFDEQFF
v_call: TRBV27; d_call: TRBD1; j_call: TRBJ1-1; clone_size: NA; cdr3_nt: TGTGCCAGCAGGGCCGACAGGGGGCGAGGGAACACTGAAGCTTTCTTT; cdr3_aa: CASRADRGRGNTEAFF
v_call: TRBV5-4; d_call: TRBD1; j_call: TRBJ1-6; clone_size: once; cdr3_nt: TGTGCCAGCAGCTTATCGGGGACAGGGTATTCACCCCTCCACTTT; cdr3_aa: CASSLSGTGYSPLHF
v_call: TRBV6-6; d_call: TRBD1; j_call: TRBJ2-7; clone_size: once; cdr3_nt: TGTGCCAGCAGTCGGACAGGGTTAGAGAGGGGCGAGCAGTACTTC; cdr3_aa: CASSRTGLERGEQYF
v_call: TRBV7-3; d_call: TRBD1; j_call: TRBJ2-5; clone_size: NA; cdr3_nt: TGTGCCAGCAGTCTACAGGGGCAAGAGACCCAGTACTTC; cdr3_aa: CASSLQGQETQYF
v_call: TRBV30; d_call: TRBD2; j_call: TRBJ2-7; clone_size: NA; cdr3_nt: TGTGCCGCAGGAGCGGGAGGACGTTACGAGCAGTACTTC; cdr3_aa: CAAGAGGRYEQYF
v_call: TRBV9; d_call: NA; j_call: TRBJ2-1; clone_size: NA; cdr3_nt: TGTGCCAGCAGCTCACTTTTAGCGACCTCCTACAATGAGCAGTTCTTC; cdr3_aa: CASSSLLATSYNEQFF
v_call: TRBV11-2; d_call: NA; j_call: TRBJ2-2; clone_size: NA; cdr3_nt: TGTGCCAGCAGAAACCGGGTGGGGGGGCCTAAGATGACCGGGGAGCTGTTTTTT; cdr3_aa: CASRNRVGGPKMTGELFF
v_call: TRBV7-2; d_call: NA; j_call: TRBJ2-2; clone_size: NA; cdr3_nt: TGTGCCAGCAGCTCGGTCTTCATCGGGGAGCTGTTTTTT; cdr3_aa: CASSSVFIGELFF
v_call: TRBV27; d_call: NA; j_call: TRBJ2-5; clone_size: NA; cdr3_nt: TGTGCCAGCCAGGGACAAGAAGAGACCCAGTACTTC; cdr3_aa: CASQGQEETQYF
v_call: TRBV27; d_call: NA; j_call: TRBJ2-5; clone_size: NA; cdr3_nt: TGTGCCAGCAGTGACCGGACAGTTCAAGAGACCCAGTACTTC; cdr3_aa: CASSDRTVQETQYF
v_call: TRBV7-9; d_call: NA; j_call: TRBJ1-1; clone_size: NA; cdr3_nt: TGTGCCAGCAGCTTCAACAGGGACACTGAAGCTTTCTTT; cdr3_aa: CASSFNRDTEAFF
v_call: TRBV6-4; d_call: NA; j_call: TRBJ2-3; clone_size: NA; cdr3_nt: TGTGCCAGCTCCCGGCGGGCATTTGATACGCAGTATTTT; cdr3_aa: CASSRRAFDTQYF
v_call: TRBV7-3; d_call: TRBD2; j_call: TRBJ2-5; clone_size: NA; cdr3_nt: TGTGCCAGCAGCTTCGGACTAGCGGAGACCCAGTACTTC; cdr3_aa: CASSFGLAETQYF
v_call: TRBV6-5; d_call: NA; j_call: TRBJ1-3; clone_size: NA; cdr3_nt: TGTGCCAGCACCTTAAACCGGGACTCTGGAAACACCATATATTTT; cdr3_aa: CASTLNRDSGNTIYF
v_call: TRBV7-2; d_call: TRBD1; j_call: TRBJ1-6; clone_size: NA; cdr3_nt: TGTGCCAGCAGCCCATCCGGGACAGCTCTAGCTATAGGGTCACCCCTCCACTTT; cdr3_aa: CASSPSGTALAIGSPLHF
v_call: TRBV18; d_call: TRBD1; j_call: TRBJ2-2; clone_size: NA; cdr3_nt: TGTGCCAGCTCACCCGGACAGGGGGGAAACACGAACACCGGGGAGCTGTTTTTT; cdr3_aa: CASSPGQGGNTNTGELFF
v_call: TRBV6-1; d_call: NA; j_call: TRBJ1-4; clone_size: NA; cdr3_nt: TGTGCCAGCAGTGAAAGCCATTATGAAAAACTGTTTTTT; cdr3_aa: CASSESHYEKLFF
v_call: TRBV15; d_call: NA; j_call: TRBJ2-2; clone_size: NA; cdr3_nt: TGTGCCACCAGCAGAGATCAGGTCTCCGCGGGGACCGGGGAGCTGTTTTTT; cdr3_aa: CATSRDQVSAGTGELFF
v_call: TRBV6-6; d_call: NA; j_call: TRBJ1-4; clone_size: NA; cdr3_nt: TGTGCCAGCAGTCGGGGGGCCAATCTGGGGAAAAAACTGTTTTTT; cdr3_aa: CASSRGANLGKKLFF
v_call: TRBV21-1; d_call: NA; j_call: TRBJ1-1; clone_size: NA; cdr3_nt: TGTGCCAGCAGCCTTATGGAAGCTTTCTTT; cdr3_aa: CASSLMEAFF
v_call: TRBV7-2; d_call: NA; j_call: TRBJ2-2; clone_size: NA; cdr3_nt: TGTGCCAGCAGCTTATACTTCACCGGGGAGCTGTTTTTT; cdr3_aa: CASSLYFTGELFF
v_call: TRBV19; d_call: NA; j_call: TRBJ1-5; clone_size: NA; cdr3_nt: TGTGCCAGTAGCACCTATGGGGAGCGATTTAGCAATCAGCCCCAGCATTTT; cdr3_aa: CASSTYGERFSNQPQHF
v_call: TRBV6-5; d_call: NA; j_call: TRBJ2-7; clone_size: once; cdr3_nt: TGTGCCAGCAGTTACGGGAGGGAGCAGTACTTC; cdr3_aa: CASSYGREQYF
v_call: TRBV6-1; d_call: TRBD1; j_call: TRBJ1-5; clone_size: NA; cdr3_nt: TGTGCCAGCAGTGAAAGACAGGGGGCCGGTCAGCCCCAGCATTTT; cdr3_aa: CASSERQGAGQPQHF
v_call: TRBV5-1; d_call: NA; j_call: TRBJ2-2; clone_size: once; cdr3_nt: TGCGCCAGCAGCGTCTCCAACACCGGGGAGCTGCTTTTT; cdr3_aa: CASSVSNTGELLF
v_call: TRBV6-6; d_call: TRBD2; j_call: TRBJ2-7; clone_size: NA; cdr3_nt: TGTGCCAGCAGCCCTACTAGCGGGTCCTACGAGCAGTACTTC; cdr3_aa: CASSPTSGSYEQYF
v_call: TRBV7-2; d_call: NA; j_call: TRBJ1-1; clone_size: NA; cdr3_nt: TGTGCCAGCAGCTTAGTAGGTGTTGCAGGGCTGAACACTGAAGCTTTCTTT; cdr3_aa: CASSLVGVAGLNTEAFF
v_call: TRBV9; d_call: TRBD2; j_call: TRBJ2-1; clone_size: NA; cdr3_nt: TGTGCCAGCAGCGTTAGCGGGAGCTCCCACAATGAGCAGTTCTTC; cdr3_aa: CASSVSGSSHNEQFF
v_call: TRBV7-2; d_call: TRBD2; j_call: TRBJ2-1; clone_size: NA; cdr3_nt: TGTGCCAGCAGCGAAACTAGCGGGCCTAGCTCCTACAATGAGCAGTTCTTC; cdr3_aa: CASSETSGPSSYNEQFF
v_call: TRBV4-2; d_call: NA; j_call: TRBJ2-7; clone_size: NA; cdr3_nt: TGTGCCAGCAGCCAAGAGCAGGGGTACGAGCAGTACTTC; cdr3_aa: CASSQEQGYEQYF
v_call: TRBV6-5; d_call: TRBD2; j_call: TRBJ2-1; clone_size: NA; cdr3_nt: TGTGCCAGCAGTTACACGCGGGAGTATGAGCAGTTCTTC; cdr3_aa: CASSYTREYEQFF
v_call: TRBV18; d_call: NA; j_call: TRBJ1-2; clone_size: NA; cdr3_nt: TGTGCCAGCTCACCGCCGGGACAAGGCTATGGCTACACCTTC; cdr3_aa: CASSPPGQGYGYTF
v_call: TRBV30; d_call: NA; j_call: TRBJ1-4; clone_size: NA; cdr3_nt: TGTGCCTGGAGTTTCGCGCATGAAAAACTGTTTTTT; cdr3_aa: CAWSFAHEKLFF
v_call: TRBV19; d_call: TRBD1; j_call: TRBJ2-7; clone_size: NA; cdr3_nt: TGTGCCAGTAGTAAGGACAGGTGGTCCTACGAGCAGTACTTC; cdr3_aa: CASSKDRWSYEQYF
v_call: TRBV5-6; d_call: NA; j_call: TRBJ1-1; clone_size: NA; cdr3_nt: TGTGCCAGCAGCTTAGGGGTAAACACTGAAGCTTTCTTT; cdr3_aa: CASSLGVNTEAFF
v_call: TRBV30; d_call: NA; j_call: TRBJ2-7; clone_size: NA; cdr3_nt: TGTGCCTGGAGCCTAGGGACTTCCTCCTACGAGCAGTACTTC; cdr3_aa: CAWSLGTSSYEQYF
v_call: TRBV9; d_call: TRBD1; j_call: TRBJ2-5; clone_size: NA; cdr3_nt: TGTGCCAGCAGCGTCACTCCACAGGGGGCGAAGGAGGCCCAGTACTTC; cdr3_aa: CASSVTPQGAKEAQYF
v_call: TRBV14; d_call: NA; j_call: TRBJ2-3; clone_size: NA; cdr3_nt: TGTGCCAGCAGCCAAGATCCTAGGATGTTTTACACAGATACGCAGTATTTT; cdr3_aa: CASSQDPRMFYTDTQYF
v_call: TRBV6-5; d_call: TRBD1; j_call: TRBJ1-1; clone_size: NA; cdr3_nt: TGTGCCAGCACCAGGACAGGGGGCACTGAAGCTTTCTTT; cdr3_aa: CASTRTGGTEAFF
v_call: TRBV6-6; d_call: TRBD2; j_call: TRBJ2-5; clone_size: few; cdr3_nt: TGTGCCAGCAGTTTGAACGGGGGGGCTGTGGAGACCCAGTACTTC; cdr3_aa: CASSLNGGAVETQYF
v_call: TRBV5-5; d_call: TRBD1; j_call: TRBJ2-4; clone_size: NA; cdr3_nt: TGTGCCAGCAGCCGAAGTCGGGACAGGGGGGGCATTCAGTACTTC; cdr3_aa: CASSRSRDRGGIQYF
v_call: TRBV7-2; d_call: NA; j_call: TRBJ1-3; clone_size: NA; cdr3_nt: TGTGCCAGCAGCTTAGAGCGGGGAAACACCATATATTTT; cdr3_aa: CASSLERGNTIYF